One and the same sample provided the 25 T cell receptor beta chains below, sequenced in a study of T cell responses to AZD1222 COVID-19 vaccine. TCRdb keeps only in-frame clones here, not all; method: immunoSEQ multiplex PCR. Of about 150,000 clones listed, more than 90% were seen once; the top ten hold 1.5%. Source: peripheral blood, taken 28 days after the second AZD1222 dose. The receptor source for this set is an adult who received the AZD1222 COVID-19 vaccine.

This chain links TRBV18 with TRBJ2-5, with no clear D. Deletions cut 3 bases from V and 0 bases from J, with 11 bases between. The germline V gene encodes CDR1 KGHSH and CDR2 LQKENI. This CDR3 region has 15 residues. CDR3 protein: CASSPSAEYQETQYF. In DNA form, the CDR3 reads TGTGCCAGCTCACCCTCGGCGGAATACCAAGAGACCCAGTACTTC.

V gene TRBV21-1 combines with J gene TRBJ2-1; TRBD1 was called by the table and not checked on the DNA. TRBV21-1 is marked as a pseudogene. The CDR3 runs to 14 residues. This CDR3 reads CASSGLQGNNEQFF. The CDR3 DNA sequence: TGTGCCAGCAGCGGGTTACAGGGAAATAATGAGCAGTTCTTC.

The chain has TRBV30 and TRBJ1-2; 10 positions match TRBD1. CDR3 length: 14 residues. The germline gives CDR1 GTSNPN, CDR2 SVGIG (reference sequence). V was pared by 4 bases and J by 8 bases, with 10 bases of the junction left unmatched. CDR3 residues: CAWNPWDRGPGYTF. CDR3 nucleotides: TGTGCCTGGAACCCTTGGGACAGGGGTCCCGGCTACACCTTC.

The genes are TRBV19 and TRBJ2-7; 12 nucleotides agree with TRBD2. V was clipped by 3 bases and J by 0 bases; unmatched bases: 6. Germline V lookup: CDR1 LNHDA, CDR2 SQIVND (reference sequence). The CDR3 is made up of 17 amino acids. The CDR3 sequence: CASSMWTSGKASYEQYF. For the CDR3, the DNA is TGTGCCAGTAGTATGTGGACTAGCGGGAAGGCCTCCTACGAGCAGTACTTC.

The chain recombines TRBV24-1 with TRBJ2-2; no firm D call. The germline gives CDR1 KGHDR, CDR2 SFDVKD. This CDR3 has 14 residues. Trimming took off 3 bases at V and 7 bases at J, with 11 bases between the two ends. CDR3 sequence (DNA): TGTGCCACCAGTGATCCCCCCCGGGTCGGGGAGCTGTTTTTT. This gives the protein CATSDPPRVGELFF.

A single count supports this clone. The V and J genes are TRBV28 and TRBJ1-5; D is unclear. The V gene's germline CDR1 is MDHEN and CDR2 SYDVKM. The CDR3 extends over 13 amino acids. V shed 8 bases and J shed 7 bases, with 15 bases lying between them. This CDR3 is CASHLFAGQPQHF. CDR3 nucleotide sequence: TGTGCCAGCCATCTGTTCGCGGGCCAGCCCCAGCATTTT.

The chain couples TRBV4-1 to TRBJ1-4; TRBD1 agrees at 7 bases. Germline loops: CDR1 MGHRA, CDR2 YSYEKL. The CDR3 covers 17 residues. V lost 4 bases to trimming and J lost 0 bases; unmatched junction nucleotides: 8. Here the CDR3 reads CASSRYQTGTTNEKLFF. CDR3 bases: TGCGCCAGCAGCCGATATCAGACAGGGACAACTAATGAAAAACTGTTTTTT.

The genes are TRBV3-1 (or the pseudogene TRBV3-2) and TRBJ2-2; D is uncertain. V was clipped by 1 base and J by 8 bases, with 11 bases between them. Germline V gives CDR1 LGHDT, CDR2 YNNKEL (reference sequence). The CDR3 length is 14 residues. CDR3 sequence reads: CASSQGTRRGELFF. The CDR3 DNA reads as TGTGCCAGCAGCCAAGGAACGCGGAGAGGGGAGCTGTTTTTT.

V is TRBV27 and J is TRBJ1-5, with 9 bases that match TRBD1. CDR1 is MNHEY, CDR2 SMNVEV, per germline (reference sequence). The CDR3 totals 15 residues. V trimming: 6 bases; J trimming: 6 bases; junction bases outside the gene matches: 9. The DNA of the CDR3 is TGTGCCAGCAGGTCCGGGACAGGGTCCCCTCAGCCCCAGCATTTT. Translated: CASRSGTGSPQPQHF.

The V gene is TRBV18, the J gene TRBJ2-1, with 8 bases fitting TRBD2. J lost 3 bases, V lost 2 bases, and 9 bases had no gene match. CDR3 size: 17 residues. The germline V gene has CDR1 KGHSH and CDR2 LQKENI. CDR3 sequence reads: CASSPAGSLAGYNEQFF. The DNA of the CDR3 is TGTGCCAGCTCACCAGCGGGTAGCCTAGCGGGCTACAATGAGCAGTTCTTC.

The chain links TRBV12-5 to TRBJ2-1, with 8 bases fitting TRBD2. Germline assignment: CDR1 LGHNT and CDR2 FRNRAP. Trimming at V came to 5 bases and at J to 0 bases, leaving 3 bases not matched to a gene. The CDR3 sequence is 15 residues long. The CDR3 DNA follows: TGTGCTAGTGGTATAGCGGGAAGCTCCTACAATGAGCAGTTCTTC. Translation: CASGIAGSSYNEQFF.

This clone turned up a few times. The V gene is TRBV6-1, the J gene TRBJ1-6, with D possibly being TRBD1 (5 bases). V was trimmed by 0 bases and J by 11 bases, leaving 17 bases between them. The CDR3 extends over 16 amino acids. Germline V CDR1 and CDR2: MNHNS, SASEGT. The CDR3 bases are TGTGCCAGCAGTGAAGCCGTCAGCAGGGCCACCCCACCCCTCCACTTT. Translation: CASSEAVSRATPPLHF.

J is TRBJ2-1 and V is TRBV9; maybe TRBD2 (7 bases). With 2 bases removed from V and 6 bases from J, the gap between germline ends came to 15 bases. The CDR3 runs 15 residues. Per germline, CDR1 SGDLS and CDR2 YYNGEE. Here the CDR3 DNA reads TGTGCCAGCAGCGTCTATGGGGGGGCCTCCAATGAGCAGTTCTTC. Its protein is CASSVYGGASNEQFF.

Here the CDR3 DNA reads TGCGCCAGCAGCCAAGATCCCGGGACGGAGGCCCCTGGGGCCAACGTCCTGACTTTC. This sequence encodes CASSQDPGTEAPGANVLTF. The chain carries TRBV4-1 and TRBJ2-6; D may match TRBD1 or TRBD2 (5 bases each). V was trimmed by 0 bases and J by 2 bases, leaving 17 bases between them. Germline CDR1 reads MGHRA; CDR2 reads YSYEKL. This CDR3 is built from 19 residues.

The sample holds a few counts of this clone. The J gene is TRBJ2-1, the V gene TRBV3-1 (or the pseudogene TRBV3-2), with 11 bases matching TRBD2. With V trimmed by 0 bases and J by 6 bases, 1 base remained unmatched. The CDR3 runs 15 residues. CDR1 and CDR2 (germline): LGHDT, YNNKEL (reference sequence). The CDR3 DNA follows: TGTGCCAGCAGCCAAGAGGGACTAGCGGTCAATGAGCAGTTCTTC. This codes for CASSQEGLAVNEQFF.

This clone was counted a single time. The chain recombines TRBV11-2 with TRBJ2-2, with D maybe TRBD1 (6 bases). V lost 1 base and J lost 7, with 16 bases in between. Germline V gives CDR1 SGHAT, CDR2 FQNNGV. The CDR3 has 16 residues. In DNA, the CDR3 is TGTGCCAGCAGCTTAGTTCCGGGACAAACCTTCGGGGAGCTGTTTTTT. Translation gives CASSLVPGQTFGELFF.

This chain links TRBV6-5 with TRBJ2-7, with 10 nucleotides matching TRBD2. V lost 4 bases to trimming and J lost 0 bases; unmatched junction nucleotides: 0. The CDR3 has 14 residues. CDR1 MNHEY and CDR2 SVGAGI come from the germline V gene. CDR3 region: CASSSSGSSYEQYF. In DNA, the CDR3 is TGTGCCAGCAGTTCTAGCGGGAGCTCCTACGAGCAGTACTTC.

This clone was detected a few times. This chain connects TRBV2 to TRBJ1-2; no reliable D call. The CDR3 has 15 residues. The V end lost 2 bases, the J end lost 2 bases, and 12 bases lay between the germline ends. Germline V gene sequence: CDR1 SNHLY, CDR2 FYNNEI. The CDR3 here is CASSELGEYNYGYTF. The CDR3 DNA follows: TGTGCCAGCAGTGAACTTGGGGAGTACAACTATGGCTACACCTTC.

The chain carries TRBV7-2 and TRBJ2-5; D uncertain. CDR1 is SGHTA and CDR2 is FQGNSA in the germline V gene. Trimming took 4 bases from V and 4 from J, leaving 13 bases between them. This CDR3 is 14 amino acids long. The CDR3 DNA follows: TGTGCCAGCAGCTCCAGCGTGGACCGAGAGACCCAGTACTTC. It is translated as CASSSSVDRETQYF.

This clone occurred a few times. The CDR3 DNA sequence: TGTGCCAGCAGTCGCGGGAGGGCATATGAGCAGTTCTTC. The encoded protein is CASSRGRAYEQFF. The chain uses TRBV28 and TRBJ2-1; 9 bases match TRBD2. J lost 8 bases, V lost 5 bases, and 4 bases had no gene match. This CDR3 is 13 amino acids long. Germline CDR1 reads MDHEN; CDR2 reads SYDVKM.

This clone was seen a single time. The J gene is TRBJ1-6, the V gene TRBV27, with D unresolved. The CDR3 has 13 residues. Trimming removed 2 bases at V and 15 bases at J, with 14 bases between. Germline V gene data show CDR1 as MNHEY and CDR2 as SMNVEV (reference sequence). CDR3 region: CASSLRPLDVLHF. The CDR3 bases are TGTGCCAGCAGTTTAAGGCCCCTGGACGTCCTCCACTTT.

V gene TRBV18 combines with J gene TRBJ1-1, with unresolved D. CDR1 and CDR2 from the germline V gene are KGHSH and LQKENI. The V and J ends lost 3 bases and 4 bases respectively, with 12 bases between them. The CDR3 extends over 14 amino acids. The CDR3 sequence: CASSPWTEGTEAFF. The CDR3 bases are TGTGCCAGCTCACCCTGGACCGAGGGCACTGAAGCTTTCTTT.

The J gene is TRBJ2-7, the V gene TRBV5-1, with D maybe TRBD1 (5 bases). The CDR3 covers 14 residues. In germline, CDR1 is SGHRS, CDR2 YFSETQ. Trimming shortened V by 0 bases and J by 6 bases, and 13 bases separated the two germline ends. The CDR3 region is CASSLAPGQAEQYF. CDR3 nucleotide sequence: TGCGCCAGCAGCTTGGCCCCCGGACAAGCCGAGCAGTACTTC.

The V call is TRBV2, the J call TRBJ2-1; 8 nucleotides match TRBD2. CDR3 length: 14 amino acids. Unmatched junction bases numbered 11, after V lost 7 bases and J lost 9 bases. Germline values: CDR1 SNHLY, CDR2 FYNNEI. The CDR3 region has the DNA TGTGCCAGCATCGTCGGGACTAGAGTCGGTGAGCAGTTCTTC. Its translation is CASIVGTRVGEQFF.

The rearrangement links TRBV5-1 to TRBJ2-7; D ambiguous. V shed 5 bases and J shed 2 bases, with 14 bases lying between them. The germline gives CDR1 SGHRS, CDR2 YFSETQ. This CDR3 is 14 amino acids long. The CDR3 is CASRELRSTYEQYF. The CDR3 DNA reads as TGCGCCAGCAGAGAGCTACGCAGCACCTACGAGCAGTACTTC.